This is a list of T cell receptor beta chains from one sample in a study of control samples from healthy donors and cancer patients. Only in-frame clones appear in the TCRdb table, and some are missing; sequencing was by immunoSEQ multiplex PCR. The repertoire includes about 130,000 clones, around 90% of them detected once, and around 6% sits in the top ten. Source material: blood. The receptors were sampled from a man younger than 30 in good health. The CDR3 runs from the conserved cysteine through the conserved F or W. The D gene is left open where the match is weak. Clone size is given for some rows only: seen once, a few or many times, or a class if the clone is expanded.

CDR3 protein: CASSKGLAGGPMLETQYF
CDR3 DNA: TGTGCCAGCAGCAAGGGGCTAGCGGGGGGGCCGATGTTAGAGACCCAGTACTTC
clone size: -
J gene: TRBJ2-5
D gene: TRBD2
V gene: TRBV7-2
CDR3 length: 18

CDR3 protein: CSVRTEVSGNTIYF
CDR3 DNA: TGCAGCGTTAGAACAGAAGTCTCTGGAAACACCATATATTTT
clone size: once
J gene: TRBJ1-3
D gene: -
V gene: TRBV29-1
CDR3 length: 14

CDR3 protein: CASSLTVGGDEQFF
CDR3 DNA: TGTGCCAGCAGCCTTACCGTGGGGGGGGATGAGCAGTTCTTC
clone size: -
J gene: TRBJ2-1
D gene: TRBD2
V gene: TRBV14
CDR3 length: 14

CDR3 protein: CASRSGTGGPEAFF
CDR3 DNA: TGTGCCAGCCGTTCCGGGACAGGGGGCCCTGAAGCTTTCTTT
clone size: once
J gene: TRBJ1-1
D gene: TRBD1
V gene: TRBV2
CDR3 length: 14

CDR3 protein: CASSLVSGYGYTF
CDR3 DNA: TGTGCCAGCAGCTTAGTGTCAGGATATGGCTACACCTTC
clone size: -
J gene: TRBJ1-2
D gene: -
V gene: TRBV7-2
CDR3 length: 13

CDR3 protein: CASSQEEWVPTEAFF
CDR3 DNA: TGCGCCAGCAGCCAAGAGGAGTGGGTCCCCACTGAAGCTTTCTTT
clone size: -
J gene: TRBJ1-1
D gene: -
V gene: TRBV4-1
CDR3 length: 15

CDR3 protein: CASSPGGGPWNEQFF
CDR3 DNA: TGTGCCAGCAGCCCCGGGGGGGGGCCTTGGAATGAGCAGTTCTTC
clone size: -
J gene: TRBJ2-1
D gene: TRBD2
V gene: TRBV5-5
CDR3 length: 15

CDR3 protein: CAWDIRFADTQYF
CDR3 DNA: TGTGCCTGGGACATTAGGTTCGCAGATACGCAGTATTTT
clone size: -
J gene: TRBJ2-3
D gene: -
V gene: TRBV30
CDR3 length: 13

CDR3 protein: CAISESGTQYF
CDR3 DNA: TGTGCCATCTCAGAATCAGGGACCCAGTACTTC
clone size: -
J gene: TRBJ2-5
D gene: -
V gene: TRBV10-3
CDR3 length: 11

CDR3 protein: CASSASENTDTQYF
CDR3 DNA: TGTGCCAGCAGTGCGTCCGAAAACACAGATACGCAGTATTTT
clone size: few
J gene: TRBJ2-3
D gene: -
V gene: TRBV6-4
CDR3 length: 14

CDR3 protein: CASSPARDPGNTIYF
CDR3 DNA: TGTGCCAGCAGCCCCGCCCGGGATCCTGGAAACACCATATATTTT
clone size: -
J gene: TRBJ1-3
D gene: -
V gene: TRBV5-4
CDR3 length: 15

CDR3 protein: CASGTGDSNEKLFF
CDR3 DNA: TGTGCTAGTGGTACTGGGGACAGCAATGAAAAACTGTTTTTT
clone size: -
J gene: TRBJ1-4
D gene: TRBD1
V gene: TRBV12-5
CDR3 length: 14

CDR3 protein: CASSLRPATEAFF
CDR3 DNA: TGCGCCAGCAGCTTGCGGCCTGCTACTGAAGCTTTCTTT
clone size: -
J gene: TRBJ1-1
D gene: -
V gene: TRBV5-1
CDR3 length: 13

CDR3 protein: CASSQELRGTNTGELFF
CDR3 DNA: TGCGCCAGCAGCCAAGAATTGAGGGGAACAAACACCGGGGAGCTGTTTTTT
clone size: -
J gene: TRBJ2-2
D gene: -
V gene: TRBV4-1
CDR3 length: 17

CDR3 protein: CASSITGGSSYNEQFF
CDR3 DNA: TGTGCCAGCAGCATAACAGGGGGATCAAGCTACAATGAGCAGTTCTTC
clone size: -
J gene: TRBJ2-1
D gene: TRBD1
V gene: TRBV7-2
CDR3 length: 16

CDR3 protein: CASSFLQGATNTGELFF
CDR3 DNA: TGCGCCAGCAGCTTCCTACAGGGGGCAACGAACACCGGGGAGCTGTTTTTT
clone size: once
J gene: TRBJ2-2
D gene: TRBD1
V gene: TRBV5-1
CDR3 length: 17

CDR3 protein: CASSRGTDTGELFF
CDR3 DNA: TGTGCCAGCAGTAGAGGGACAGACACCGGGGAGCTGTTTTTT
clone size: -
J gene: TRBJ2-2
D gene: TRBD1
V gene: TRBV27
CDR3 length: 14

CDR3 protein: CASSLAGGLDTQYF
CDR3 DNA: TGTGCCAGCAGCTTGGCGGGGGGGCTGGATACGCAGTATTTT
clone size: -
J gene: TRBJ2-3
D gene: TRBD2
V gene: TRBV7-3
CDR3 length: 14

CDR3 protein: CASSLGRGREQFF
CDR3 DNA: TGTGCCAGCAGCTTAGGTAGGGGCAGGGAGCAGTTCTTC
clone size: -
J gene: TRBJ2-1
D gene: -
V gene: TRBV11-3
CDR3 length: 13

CDR3 protein: CATSDPRTGPNYGYTF
CDR3 DNA: TGTGCCACCAGTGACCCCCGGACAGGCCCTAACTATGGCTACACCTTC
clone size: -
J gene: TRBJ1-2
D gene: TRBD1
V gene: TRBV24-1
CDR3 length: 16

CDR3 protein: CASSPRGLDTGELFF
CDR3 DNA: TGCGCCAGCAGCCCCAGGGGGTTGGACACCGGGGAGCTGTTTTTT
clone size: -
J gene: TRBJ2-2
D gene: TRBD1
V gene: TRBV4-1
CDR3 length: 15

CDR3 protein: CASSLRNSSYNEQFF
CDR3 DNA: TGCGCCAGCAGCTTGAGGAATAGCTCCTACAATGAGCAGTTCTTC
clone size: -
J gene: TRBJ2-1
D gene: -
V gene: TRBV5-1
CDR3 length: 15

CDR3 protein: CASSKTSGGDTSTDTQYF
CDR3 DNA: TGTGCCAGCAGCAAGACTAGCGGGGGAGACACTAGCACAGATACGCAGTATTTT
clone size: -
J gene: TRBJ2-3
D gene: TRBD2
V gene: TRBV5-4
CDR3 length: 18

CDR3 protein: CASSLRHRGLNNEQFF
CDR3 DNA: TGCGCCAGCAGCTTGCGGCACAGGGGGCTTAACAATGAGCAGTTCTTC
clone size: -
J gene: TRBJ2-1
D gene: TRBD1
V gene: TRBV5-1
CDR3 length: 16

CDR3 protein: CASSPGQGGTEAFF
CDR3 DNA: TGTGCCAGCTCCCCAGGACAGGGAGGCACTGAAGCTTTCTTT
clone size: -
J gene: TRBJ1-1
D gene: TRBD1
V gene: TRBV18
CDR3 length: 14

CDR3 protein: CASSETGFSAYGYTF
CDR3 DNA: TGTGCCAGCAGCGAGACAGGGTTTAGTGCCTATGGCTACACCTTC
clone size: -
J gene: TRBJ1-2
D gene: TRBD1
V gene: TRBV7-9
CDR3 length: 15

CDR3 protein: CASSQAEDSSYEQYF
CDR3 DNA: TGTGCCAGCAGCCAAGCGGAGGACAGTAGCTACGAGCAGTACTTC
clone size: -
J gene: TRBJ2-7
D gene: -
V gene: TRBV4-2
CDR3 length: 15

CDR3 protein: CASSRVGSNGELFF
CDR3 DNA: TGCGCCAGCAGCCGCGTGGGTTCTAACGGGGAGCTGTTTTTT
clone size: -
J gene: TRBJ2-2
D gene: -
V gene: TRBV4-1
CDR3 length: 14

CDR3 protein: CASSLGQHYGYTF
CDR3 DNA: TGTGCCAGCAGCCTTGGACAGCACTATGGCTACACCTTC
clone size: once
J gene: TRBJ1-2
D gene: -
V gene: TRBV14
CDR3 length: 13

CDR3 protein: CAISSMLGSGYGYTF
CDR3 DNA: TGTGCCATCAGTAGTATGTTGGGGTCGGGGTATGGCTACACCTTC
clone size: -
J gene: TRBJ1-2
D gene: -
V gene: TRBV10-3
CDR3 length: 15

CDR3 protein: CASSLGTVYGYTF
CDR3 DNA: TGTGCCAGCAGCTTAGGGACGGTGTATGGCTACACCTTC
clone size: few
J gene: TRBJ1-2
D gene: -
V gene: TRBV7-3
CDR3 length: 13

CDR3 protein: CASSLYNEQFF
CDR3 DNA: TGCGCCAGCAGCCTCTACAATGAGCAGTTCTTC
clone size: -
J gene: TRBJ2-1
D gene: -
V gene: TRBV5-1
CDR3 length: 11

CDR3 protein: CASSNLGTPPYEQYF
CDR3 DNA: TGTGCCAGCAGCAACCTCGGGACGCCTCCCTACGAGCAGTACTTC
clone size: once
J gene: TRBJ2-7
D gene: -
V gene: TRBV7-9
CDR3 length: 15

CDR3 protein: CASSPQIAGGRNEQFF
CDR3 DNA: TGTGCCAGCAGCCCCCAAATAGCGGGGGGAAGAAATGAGCAGTTCTTC
clone size: -
J gene: TRBJ2-1
D gene: TRBD2
V gene: TRBV5-4
CDR3 length: 16

CDR3 protein: CASSARWGTYEQYF
CDR3 DNA: TGTGCCAGCAGCGCGAGGTGGGGGACCTACGAGCAGTACTTC
clone size: -
J gene: TRBJ2-7
D gene: -
V gene: TRBV2
CDR3 length: 14

CDR3 protein: CATIWRLRDYEQYF
CDR3 DNA: TGTGCCACCATCTGGCGTTTAAGGGACTACGAGCAGTACTTC
clone size: -
J gene: TRBJ2-7
D gene: -
V gene: TRBV6-4
CDR3 length: 14

CDR3 protein: CASSYSSYEQYF
CDR3 DNA: TGTGCCAGCAGTTACTCGTCCTACGAGCAGTACTTC
clone size: -
J gene: TRBJ2-7
D gene: -
V gene: TRBV6-6
CDR3 length: 12

CDR3 protein: CAISGLTYEQYF
CDR3 DNA: TGTGCCATCTCCGGCCTCACCTACGAGCAGTACTTC
clone size: -
J gene: TRBJ2-7
D gene: -
V gene: TRBV10-3
CDR3 length: 12

CDR3 protein: CSGGDSDGYTF
CDR3 DNA: TGCAGCGGCGGGGACAGTGATGGCTACACCTTC
clone size: once
J gene: TRBJ1-2
D gene: TRBD1
V gene: TRBV29-1
CDR3 length: 11

CDR3 protein: CASSQVGSYEQYF
CDR3 DNA: TGCGCCAGCAGCCAAGTAGGGAGTTACGAGCAGTACTTC
clone size: -
J gene: TRBJ2-7
D gene: -
V gene: TRBV4-1
CDR3 length: 13

CDR3 protein: CASSLEAPPANEQFF
CDR3 DNA: TGCGCCAGCAGCTTGGAGGCTCCCCCTGCGAATGAGCAGTTCTTC
clone size: once
J gene: TRBJ2-1
D gene: -
V gene: TRBV5-1
CDR3 length: 15

CDR3 protein: CASSTPTAPREKLFF
CDR3 DNA: TGTGCCAGCAGTACACCGACAGCCCCGAGGGAAAAACTGTTTTTT
clone size: once
J gene: TRBJ1-4
D gene: -
V gene: TRBV28
CDR3 length: 15

CDR3 protein: CASSLTGVNSYEQYF
CDR3 DNA: TGTGCCAGCAGCCTGACAGGGGTGAATTCCTACGAGCAGTACTTC
clone size: -
J gene: TRBJ2-7
D gene: TRBD1
V gene: TRBV7-3
CDR3 length: 15

CDR3 protein: CASRGGASGARPLDTQYF
CDR3 DNA: TGTGCCAGCAGGGGGGGGGCTAGCGGGGCACGCCCCTTGGATACGCAGTATTTT
clone size: -
J gene: TRBJ2-3
D gene: TRBD2
V gene: TRBV28
CDR3 length: 18

CDR3 protein: CASSRETQYF
CDR3 DNA: TGTGCCAGCAGCCGAGAGACCCAGTACTTC
clone size: -
J gene: TRBJ2-5
D gene: -
V gene: TRBV6-5
CDR3 length: 10

CDR3 protein: CASSSDPGPGSFF
CDR3 DNA: TGTGCCAGCAGTTCGGACCCGGGGCCGGGTAGCTTCTTT
clone size: -
J gene: TRBJ1-1
D gene: -
V gene: TRBV6-5
CDR3 length: 13

CDR3 protein: CASSAGTENEKLFF
CDR3 DNA: TGTGCCAGCAGTGCCGGGACAGAGAATGAAAAACTGTTTTTT
clone size: few
J gene: TRBJ1-4
D gene: TRBD1
V gene: TRBV6-4
CDR3 length: 14

CDR3 protein: CASSNSLDYGYTF
CDR3 DNA: TGTGCCAGCAGCAATAGCCTCGACTATGGCTACACCTTC
clone size: -
J gene: TRBJ1-2
D gene: -
V gene: TRBV27
CDR3 length: 13

CDR3 protein: CASRAGGGGSYEQYF
CDR3 DNA: TGTGCCAGTCGCGCGGGGGGCGGGGGAAGCTACGAGCAGTACTTC
clone size: -
J gene: TRBJ2-7
D gene: TRBD2
V gene: TRBV19
CDR3 length: 15

CDR3 protein: CASSVVSGVGNEQFF
CDR3 DNA: TGTGCCAGCAGCGTAGTTAGCGGGGTAGGGAATGAGCAGTTCTTC
clone size: -
J gene: TRBJ2-1
D gene: TRBD2
V gene: TRBV9
CDR3 length: 15

CDR3 protein: CASSESGGPYGYTF
CDR3 DNA: TGTGCCAGCAGTGAAAGCGGGGGGCCCTATGGCTACACCTTC
clone size: -
J gene: TRBJ1-2
D gene: -
V gene: TRBV6-1
CDR3 length: 14